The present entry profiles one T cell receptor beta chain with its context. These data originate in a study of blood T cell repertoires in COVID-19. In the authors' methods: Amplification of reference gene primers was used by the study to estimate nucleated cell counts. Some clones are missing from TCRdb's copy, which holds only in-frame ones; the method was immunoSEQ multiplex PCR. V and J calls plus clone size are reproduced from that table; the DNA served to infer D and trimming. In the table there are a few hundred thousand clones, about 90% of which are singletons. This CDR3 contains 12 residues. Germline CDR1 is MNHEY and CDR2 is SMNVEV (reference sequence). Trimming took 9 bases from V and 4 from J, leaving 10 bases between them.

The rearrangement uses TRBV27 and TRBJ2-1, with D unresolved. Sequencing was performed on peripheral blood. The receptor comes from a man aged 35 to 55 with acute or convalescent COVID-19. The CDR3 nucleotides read TGTGCCAGTAGAGTTAAGTACAATGAGCAGTTCTTC. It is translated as CASRVKYNEQFF.